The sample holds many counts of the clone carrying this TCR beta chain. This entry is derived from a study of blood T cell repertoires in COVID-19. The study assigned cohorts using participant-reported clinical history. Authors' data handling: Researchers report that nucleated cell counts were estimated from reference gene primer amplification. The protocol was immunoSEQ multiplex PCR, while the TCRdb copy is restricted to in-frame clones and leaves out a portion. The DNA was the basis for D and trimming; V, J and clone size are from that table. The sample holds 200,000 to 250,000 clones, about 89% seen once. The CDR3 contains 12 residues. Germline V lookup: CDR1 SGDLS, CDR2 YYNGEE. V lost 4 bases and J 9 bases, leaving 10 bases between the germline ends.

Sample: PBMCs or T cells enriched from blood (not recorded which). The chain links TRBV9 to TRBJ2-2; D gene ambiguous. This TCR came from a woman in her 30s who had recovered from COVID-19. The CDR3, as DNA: TGTGCCAGCAGCCCCTCAGGCCGGGAGCTGTTTTTT. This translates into CASSPSGRELFF.